The rows below give T cell receptor beta chains drawn from one sample of a study of radiotherapy plus CTLA-4 blockade in lung cancer. This table comes from immunoSEQ multiplex PCR, and its TCRdb copy is limited to in-frame clones, with some not included. The sample contains about 97,000 clones, approximately 72% of which appear only once. Sequences were derived from peripheral blood, sampled from a patient treated with radiotherapy plus ipilimumab. These TCRs come from a human donor with non-small cell lung cancer who had a partial response to radiotherapy plus ipilimumab. Some clones in this sample may be carry-over from other donors' samples. Both conserved end residues are part of each CDR3. Fields, in order: V gene, J gene, clone size, CDR3 protein. A clone size is listed for some rows: how often the clone was seen (once, few, many), or a class if it is expanded.

V: TRBV9
J: TRBJ2-2
size: -
CDR3: CASSVGLAGDTGELFF

V: TRBV6-1
J: TRBJ2-7
size: -
CDR3: CASTAYEQYF

V: TRBV6-5
J: TRBJ1-4
size: -
CDR3: CASSYSGSLGEKLFF

V: TRBV11-2
J: TRBJ1-2
size: -
CDR3: CASSLRTGHYGYTF

V: TRBV5-1
J: TRBJ2-1
size: -
CDR3: CASSFVASPPYNEQFF

V: TRBV4-1
J: TRBJ2-5
size: -
CDR3: CASSLRAGTQGPQETQYF

V: TRBV5-1
J: TRBJ2-3
size: -
CDR3: CASSLGTSTLTDTQYF

V: TRBV28
J: TRBJ1-5
size: -
CDR3: CASSWTGNSNQPQHF

V: TRBV2
J: TRBJ2-1
size: -
CDR3: CASSVLVSSYNEQFF

V: TRBV10-3
J: TRBJ2-1
size: -
CDR3: CAISHAGVAGRNNEQFF

V: TRBV5-6
J: TRBJ2-7
size: -
CDR3: CASSGLGGGGSYEQYF

V: TRBV11-2
J: TRBJ1-3
size: -
CDR3: CASSLGQADTIYF

V: TRBV7-7
J: TRBJ2-5
size: once
CDR3: CASSLTGLQETQYF

V: TRBV30
J: TRBJ1-4
size: -
CDR3: CAWSVRGNGKLFF

V: TRBV18
J: TRBJ2-3
size: -
CDR3: CASSPRSGIRPDTQYF

V: TRBV5-4
J: TRBJ2-5
size: -
CDR3: CASSLPRGETQYF

V: TRBV6-6
J: TRBJ2-7
size: -
CDR3: CASSLLGYEQYF

V: TRBV19
J: TRBJ2-7
size: -
CDR3: CASSRSSGRAYEQYF

V: TRBV7-9
J: TRBJ1-1
size: -
CDR3: CASSPRAGTNTEAFF

V: TRBV7-3
J: TRBJ2-1
size: -
CDR3: CASSLIGQGSYNEQFF

V: TRBV14
J: TRBJ2-1
size: -
CDR3: CATGSLGDEQFF

V: TRBV7-3
J: TRBJ2-1
size: -
CDR3: CASSQKPGQGANEQFF

V: TRBV18
J: TRBJ2-3
size: -
CDR3: CASSPPSTDTQYF

V: TRBV27
J: TRBJ2-2
size: once
CDR3: CASSLSSQGSTGELFF

V: TRBV27
J: TRBJ2-1
size: -
CDR3: CASSTRNGAGVNEQFF

V: TRBV28
J: TRBJ1-2
size: few
CDR3: CASSLLGRGGYTF

V: TRBV11-2
J: TRBJ1-3
size: -
CDR3: CASSLGGVPGNTIYF

V: TRBV7-8
J: TRBJ2-1
size: -
CDR3: CASNFPPGLAGGIHLEQFF

V: TRBV6-5
J: TRBJ2-1
size: few
CDR3: CASSYGRGNEQFF

V: TRBV27
J: TRBJ2-2
size: few
CDR3: CASSFIGRGVDLTGELFF

V: TRBV2
J: TRBJ1-4
size: few
CDR3: CASRGSGIPNEKLFF

V: TRBV6-5
J: TRBJ2-2
size: few
CDR3: CASSYSSPRVTGELFF

V: TRBV28
J: TRBJ1-6
size: -
CDR3: CASNGYGTGQSPLHF

V: TRBV9
J: TRBJ2-1
size: -
CDR3: CASSVGSLPGGQNEQFF

V: TRBV7-2
J: TRBJ1-5
size: -
CDR3: CASSLRGRGNQPQHF

V: TRBV30
J: TRBJ1-3
size: -
CDR3: CAWKGLGNTIYF

V: TRBV28
J: TRBJ2-7
size: -
CDR3: CASSSLMRQYF

V: TRBV9
J: TRBJ1-6
size: -
CDR3: CASSASGRSPLHF

V: TRBV5-1
J: TRBJ2-3
size: -
CDR3: CASSTGLAGFKGTDTQYF

V: TRBV18
J: TRBJ2-7
size: -
CDR3: CASSPPHSEGAYEQYF

V: TRBV28
J: TRBJ1-5
size: -
CDR3: CASSPYRVGNQPQHF

V: TRBV5-1
J: TRBJ2-1
size: -
CDR3: CASSFSLAGGDNEQFF

V: TRBV15
J: TRBJ2-2
size: -
CDR3: CATSSSGGKFTGELFF

V: TRBV7-2
J: TRBJ2-3
size: -
CDR3: CASSFGSDTQYF

V: TRBV5-1
J: TRBJ1-1
size: -
CDR3: CASSWTGAGYTEAFF

V: TRBV18
J: TRBJ1-4
size: few
CDR3: CASSPLADEKLFF

V: TRBV7-3
J: TRBJ2-1
size: -
CDR3: CASSTQGGGTLDYNEQFF

V: TRBV19
J: TRBJ1-1
size: few
CDR3: CASSHLSPGLTEAFF

V: TRBV19
J: TRBJ1-2
size: -
CDR3: CASSILPGQGTTFGYTF

V: TRBV18
J: TRBJ1-1
size: -
CDR3: CASSQNRNTEAFF

V: TRBV28
J: TRBJ1-4
size: -
CDR3: CASSSQGLGATNEKLYF